Listed below are T cell receptor beta chains from one sample, sequenced in a study of blood T cell repertoires in COVID-19. The repertoire was sequenced with immunoSEQ multiplex PCR; TCRdb's copy has only in-frame clones and lacks some. The data hold approximately 190,000 clones, with 82% observed a single time. Sequencing input: peripheral blood. All receptors come from a woman aged 60 to 75 with COVID-19, enrolled during active disease. Both conserved end residues are part of each CDR3. Size is stated for part of the rows, as once, few or many counts, or as a class when the clone is expanded.

j_gene: TRBJ2-1
abundance: NA
v_gene: TRBV29-1
CDR3aa: CSVVSPDRESYNEQFF

j_gene: TRBJ2-2
abundance: NA
v_gene: TRBV28
CDR3aa: CASRVALAGFPGELFF

j_gene: TRBJ2-5
abundance: NA
v_gene: TRBV24-1
CDR3aa: CATSAIGGDQETQYF

j_gene: TRBJ1-4
abundance: NA
v_gene: TRBV7-2
CDR3aa: CASRLIGGGEKLFF

j_gene: TRBJ2-2
abundance: NA
v_gene: TRBV3-1/TRBV3-2
CDR3aa: CASSQDIFGELFF

j_gene: TRBJ2-3
abundance: NA
v_gene: TRBV5-1
CDR3aa: CASSPFIPSGGADTQYF

j_gene: TRBJ2-1
abundance: NA
v_gene: TRBV5-1
CDR3aa: CASSLGLAPYNEQFF

j_gene: TRBJ1-2
abundance: NA
v_gene: TRBV28
CDR3aa: CASCAPGTGGYTF

j_gene: TRBJ2-7
abundance: NA
v_gene: TRBV10-3
CDR3aa: CAISEWAGTYEQYF

j_gene: TRBJ2-7
abundance: NA
v_gene: TRBV7-2
CDR3aa: CASRSPGQGAKQYF

j_gene: TRBJ2-2
abundance: NA
v_gene: TRBV27
CDR3aa: CASSGAGGHLVGELFF

j_gene: TRBJ1-1
abundance: few
v_gene: TRBV7-8
CDR3aa: CASSLGQGMGSEAFF

j_gene: TRBJ2-2
abundance: NA
v_gene: TRBV11-2
CDR3aa: CASNQGRWTGGDTGELFF

j_gene: TRBJ1-2
abundance: NA
v_gene: TRBV28
CDR3aa: CASSTGGYGYTF

j_gene: TRBJ2-2
abundance: NA
v_gene: TRBV5-1
CDR3aa: CASSSRGNTGELFF

j_gene: TRBJ1-3
abundance: few
v_gene: TRBV29-1
CDR3aa: CSAGQGTSGNTIYF

j_gene: TRBJ2-7
abundance: few
v_gene: TRBV28
CDR3aa: CASSYIKSGQGGIIKQYF

j_gene: TRBJ2-7
abundance: NA
v_gene: TRBV7-2
CDR3aa: CASSLVTGLSSYEQYF

j_gene: TRBJ1-5
abundance: NA
v_gene: TRBV7-9
CDR3aa: CASSFRTGQNSNQPQHF

j_gene: TRBJ2-1
abundance: NA
v_gene: TRBV3-1/TRBV3-2
CDR3aa: CASSQVDRSNEQFF

j_gene: TRBJ2-1
abundance: NA
v_gene: TRBV6-4
CDR3aa: CASRERNEQFF

j_gene: TRBJ1-4
abundance: NA
v_gene: TRBV5-1
CDR3aa: CASSYDTVNEKLFF

j_gene: TRBJ1-3
abundance: NA
v_gene: TRBV5-1
CDR3aa: CASSLDGRLSGNTIYF

j_gene: TRBJ1-2
abundance: NA
v_gene: TRBV28
CDR3aa: CASSIRQGASYGYTF

j_gene: TRBJ1-3
abundance: NA
v_gene: TRBV28
CDR3aa: CASPDSSGNTIYF

j_gene: TRBJ2-1
abundance: few
v_gene: TRBV4-2
CDR3aa: CASSQAFRGQQFF

j_gene: TRBJ1-4
abundance: NA
v_gene: TRBV6-6
CDR3aa: CASSYSGGDNEKLFF

j_gene: TRBJ2-2
abundance: NA
v_gene: TRBV13
CDR3aa: CASSPSTKTRTLFF

j_gene: TRBJ2-2
abundance: NA
v_gene: TRBV5-1
CDR3aa: CASSPDGLAGVLLTGELFF

j_gene: TRBJ2-5
abundance: NA
v_gene: TRBV12-3/TRBV12-4
CDR3aa: CASRGDWEETQYF

j_gene: TRBJ1-2
abundance: NA
v_gene: TRBV28
CDR3aa: CASSSNPDTVHYGYTF

j_gene: TRBJ2-3
abundance: NA
v_gene: TRBV28
CDR3aa: CASTKSPTGGTDTQYF

j_gene: TRBJ2-3
abundance: NA
v_gene: TRBV18
CDR3aa: CASSSPGLAGGSYTQYF

j_gene: TRBJ1-2
abundance: NA
v_gene: TRBV4-1
CDR3aa: CASSGPANRNYYGYTF

j_gene: TRBJ2-5
abundance: NA
v_gene: TRBV4-2
CDR3aa: CASSHGTGGRETQYF

j_gene: TRBJ1-1
abundance: NA
v_gene: TRBV10-3
CDR3aa: CAIRGGTGDEAFF